The 5 T cell receptor beta chains reported below all come from one sample, sequenced in a study of blood T cell repertoires in COVID-19. Sequenced by immunoSEQ multiplex PCR; TCRdb stores in-frame clones only, minus some. The sample contains around 85,000 clones, approximately 85% of which appear only once. Sequencing was performed on peripheral blood. The receptors were gathered from a man in his fifties or sixties with active COVID-19.

This chain uses TRBV7-2 with TRBJ1-5; perhaps TRBD1 as D (5 bases). V was clipped by 1 base and J by 6 bases, with 13 bases between them. CDR3 length: 15 residues. Germline CDR1 and CDR2: SGHTA and FQGNSA. The CDR3 DNA is TGTGCCAGCAGCTTAGGCGTCAGGGAGGCTCAGCCCCAGCATTTT. It yields the protein CASSLGVREAQPQHF.

V and J are TRBV6-5 and TRBJ2-1, with a weak D call TRBD1 (6 bases). Germline CDR1 MNHEY, CDR2 SVGAGI. CDR3 length: 15 amino acids. Trimming removed 2 bases from V and 2 bases from J, with 10 bases in between. CDR3 in amino acids: CASSYQGGPYNEQFF. CDR3 sequence (DNA): TGTGCCAGCAGTTACCAAGGGGGTCCCTACAATGAGCAGTTCTTC.

The chain carries TRBV27 and TRBJ2-1; 11 bases match TRBD1. The CDR3 is 17 amino acids. Germline CDR1 is MNHEY and CDR2 is SMNVEV (reference sequence). J gave up 8 bases and V 4 bases, and 13 bases lay outside the gene matches. The CDR3 protein is CASSSSTRTGGFDEQFF. CDR3 DNA sequence: TGTGCCAGCAGTTCCAGCACGAGGACAGGGGGCTTCGATGAGCAGTTCTTC.

V usage is TRBV24-1 and J usage is TRBJ2-5; 10 positions agree with TRBD2. The J segment lost 4 bases and the V segment lost 4 bases, leaving 8 bases of the junction unmatched. CDR1 is KGHDR and CDR2 is SFDVKD in the germline V gene. CDR3 length: 16 amino acids. The CDR3 sequence is CATSELDTSGVETQYF. CDR3 sequence (DNA): TGTGCCACCAGTGAGCTCGATACTAGCGGGGTAGAGACCCAGTACTTC.

This chain uses TRBV6-1 with TRBJ1-2, with D tentatively TRBD1 (5 bases). Germline loops: CDR1 MNHNS, CDR2 SASEGT. The CDR3 spans 13 residues. With 3 bases removed from V and 3 bases from J, the gap between germline ends came to 8 bases. The CDR3: CASSEQTDYGYTF. CDR3 nucleotides: TGTGCCAGCAGTGAGCAGACAGACTATGGCTACACCTTC.